Presented here are 9 T cell receptor beta chains from one specimen sequenced in a study of shared clonotypes between healthy human individuals. Cells designated naive CD8 were CD45RO-negative and were positively selected for CCR7, with terminally differentiated effector memory CD45RA+ cells excluded. Method: immunoSEQ multiplex PCR; TCRdb's copy keeps in-frame clones and lacks some. This table has about 2.1 million clones, just under 95% appearing once. The specimen sequenced was naive CD8+ T cells from PBMCs. Receptors were obtained from a young man in good health. Some clones in this sample may be carry-over from other donors' samples.

The chain carries TRBV27 and TRBJ2-1; D is possibly TRBD1 (6 bases). The germline V gene encodes CDR1 MNHEY and CDR2 SMNVEV (reference sequence). The CDR3 loop spans 14 amino acids. Trimming pared 6 bases from V and 10 bases from J, leaving 19 bases between. The CDR3 sequence is CASSAGTRGLEQFF. CDR3 DNA sequence: TGTGCCAGCAGCGCCGGGACGAGGGGGTTGGAGCAGTTCTTC.

The gene calls are TRBV5-4 and TRBJ2-2; a weak D match, TRBD2 (5 bases). The CDR3 runs 14 residues. Germline assignment: CDR1 SGHNT and CDR2 YYREEE (reference sequence). The germline V and J ends were trimmed by 3 bases and 6 bases, with 12 bases remaining between them. The CDR3 coding sequence is TGTGCCAGCAGCTCACGGGGAGCCCCCGGGGAGCTGTTTTTT. Its translation: CASSSRGAPGELFF.

This rearrangement joins TRBV10-3 to TRBJ2-3; perhaps TRBD2 as D (6 bases). V lost 8 bases and J 6 bases, leaving 6 bases between the germline ends. Germline lookup yields CDR1 ENHRY and CDR2 SYGVKD. The CDR3 loop spans 10 amino acids. CDR3 sequence (DNA): TGTGCCATCGGGGGGGATACGCAGTATTTT. Residues: CAIGGDTQYF.

V gene TRBV30 combines with J gene TRBJ2-3; weak D call: TRBD2 (6 bases). This CDR3 comprises 17 residues. Trimming shortened V by 0 bases and J by 3 bases, and 19 bases separated the two germline ends. The germline CDR1 and CDR2 sequences are GTSNPN and SVGIG (reference sequence). CDR3 DNA sequence: TGTGCCTGGAGTGTAAAGTTAGCGGTAATTGGGACAGATACGCAGTATTTT. Translated: CAWSVKLAVIGTDTQYF.

V and J are TRBV5-1 and TRBJ1-5; unclear D gene. This CDR3 has 13 amino acids. The germline V and J ends were trimmed by 3 bases and 3 bases, with 7 bases remaining between them. The germline V gene has CDR1 SGHRS and CDR2 YFSETQ. The DNA for the CDR3 is TGCGCCAGCAGCTCGGGCACCAATCAGCCCCAGCATTTT. Translating it yields CASSSGTNQPQHF. The entire variable domain, with the rest obtained from reference TRBV5-1 and TRBJ1-5, is as follows: KAGVTQTPRYLIKTRGQQVTLSCSPISGHRSVSWYQQTPGQGLQFLFEYFSETQRNKGNFPGRFSGRQFSNSRSEMNVSTLELGDSALYLCASSSGTNQPQHFGDGTRLSIL.

Only a few counts were recorded for this clone. This chain links TRBV28 with TRBJ1-1; no firm D call. Germline values: CDR1 MDHEN, CDR2 SYDVKM. Trimming took off 8 bases at V and 2 bases at J, with 12 bases between the two ends. The CDR3 has 13 amino acids. The CDR3 nucleotides read TGTGCCAGCGTCTACCACAGAAACACTGAAGCTTTCTTT. It codes for CASVYHRNTEAFF.

A few counts support this clone. The chain combines TRBV7-2 with TRBJ1-2; D not resolved. This CDR3 is built from 12 residues. The V end was cut by 4 bases, the J end by 1 base, with 4 bases between. In germline, CDR1 is SGHTA, CDR2 FQGNSA. The CDR3 region has the DNA TGTGCCAGCAGCTCCAGTAACTATGGCTACACCTTC. The encoded protein is CASSSSNYGYTF.

J is TRBJ2-5 and V is TRBV6-9; TRBD1 or TRBD2 may be the D gene (5 bases each). The J call may be wrong; the DNA end is better matched by TRBJ2-7. The CDR3 is 13 amino acids. From germline, CDR1 is MNHGY and CDR2 SVAAGI. CDR3 in amino acids: CAKDRDPVYEQYF. For the CDR3, the DNA is TGTGCCAAGGACCGGGACCCCGTCTACGAGCAGTACTTC.

Points on this clone: Distinct nucleotide sequences in the sample also encode this CDR3. This chain links TRBV19 with TRBJ2-2; D uncertain. The length of the CDR3 is 14 residues. The germline V and J ends were trimmed by 3 bases and 0 bases, with 5 bases remaining between them. Germline assignment: CDR1 LNHDA and CDR2 SQIVND (reference sequence). The CDR3 coding sequence is TGTGCCAGTAGTATCAGGACGAACACCGGGGAGCTGTTTTTT. Amino acids: CASSIRTNTGELFF.